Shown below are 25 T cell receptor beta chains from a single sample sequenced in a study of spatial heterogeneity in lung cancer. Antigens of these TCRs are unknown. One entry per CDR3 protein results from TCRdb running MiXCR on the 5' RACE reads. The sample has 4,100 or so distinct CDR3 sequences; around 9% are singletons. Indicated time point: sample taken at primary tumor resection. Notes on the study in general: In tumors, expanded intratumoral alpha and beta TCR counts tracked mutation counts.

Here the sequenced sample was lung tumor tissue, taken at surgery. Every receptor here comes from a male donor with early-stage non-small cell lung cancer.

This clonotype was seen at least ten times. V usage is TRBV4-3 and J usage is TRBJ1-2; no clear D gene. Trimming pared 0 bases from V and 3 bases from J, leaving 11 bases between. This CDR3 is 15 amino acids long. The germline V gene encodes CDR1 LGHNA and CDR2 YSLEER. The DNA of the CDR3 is TGCGCCAGCAGCCAAGATCTGGCTTACTACTATGGCTACACCTTC. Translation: CASSQDLAYYYGYTF.

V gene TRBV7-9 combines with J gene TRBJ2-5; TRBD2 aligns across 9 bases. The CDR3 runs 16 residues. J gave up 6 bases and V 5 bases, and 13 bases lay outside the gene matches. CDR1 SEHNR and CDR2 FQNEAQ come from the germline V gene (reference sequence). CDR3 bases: TGTGCCAGCAGCCCGGGTGGCGGGAGGGCCCTGAAGACCCAGTACTTC. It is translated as CASSPGGGRALKTQYF.

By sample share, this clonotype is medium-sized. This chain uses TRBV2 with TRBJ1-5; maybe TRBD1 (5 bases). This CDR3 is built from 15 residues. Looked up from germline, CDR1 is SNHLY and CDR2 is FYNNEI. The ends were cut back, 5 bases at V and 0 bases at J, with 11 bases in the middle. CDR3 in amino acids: CASSPEGYSNQPQHF. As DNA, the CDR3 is TGTGCCAGCAGTCCCGAGGGGTATAGCAATCAGCCCCAGCATTTT.

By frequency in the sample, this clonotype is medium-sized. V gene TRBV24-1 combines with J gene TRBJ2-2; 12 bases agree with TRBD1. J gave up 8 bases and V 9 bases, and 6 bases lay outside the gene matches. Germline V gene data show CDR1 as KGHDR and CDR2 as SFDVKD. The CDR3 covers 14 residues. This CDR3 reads CATQGQGAVGELFF. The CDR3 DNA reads TGTGCCACCCAGGGACAGGGGGCGGTAGGGGAGCTGTTTTTT.

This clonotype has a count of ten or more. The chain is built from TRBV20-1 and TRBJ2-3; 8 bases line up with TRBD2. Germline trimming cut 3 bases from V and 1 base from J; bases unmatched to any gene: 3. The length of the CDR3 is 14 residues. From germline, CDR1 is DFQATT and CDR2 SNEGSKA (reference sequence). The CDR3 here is CSARSGGGTDTQYF. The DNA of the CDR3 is TGCAGTGCTAGGAGCGGGGGAGGCACAGATACGCAGTATTTT.

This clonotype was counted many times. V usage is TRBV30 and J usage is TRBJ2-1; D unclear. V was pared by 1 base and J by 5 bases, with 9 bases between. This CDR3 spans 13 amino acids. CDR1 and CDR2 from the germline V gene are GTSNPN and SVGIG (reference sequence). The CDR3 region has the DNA TGTGCCTGGAGTGCCACAAGGGACAATGAGCAGTTCTTC. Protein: CAWSATRDNEQFF.

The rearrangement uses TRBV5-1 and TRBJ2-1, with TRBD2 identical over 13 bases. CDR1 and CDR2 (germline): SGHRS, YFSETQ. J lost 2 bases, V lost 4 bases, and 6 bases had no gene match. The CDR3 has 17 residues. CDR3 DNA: TGCGCCAGCAGCGCAGGACTAGCGGGAGACCCCTACAATGAGCAGTTCTTC. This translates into CASSAGLAGDPYNEQFF.

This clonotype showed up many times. The CDR3 DNA reads TGCGCCAGCCACTCCACCCCCAGTGAAGAGCAGTACTTC. This encodes CASHSTPSEEQYF. J is TRBJ2-7 and V is TRBV5-1, with unresolved D. In germline, CDR1 is SGHRS, CDR2 YFSETQ. V was clipped by 7 bases and J by 7 bases, with 18 bases between them. The length of the CDR3 is 13 residues.

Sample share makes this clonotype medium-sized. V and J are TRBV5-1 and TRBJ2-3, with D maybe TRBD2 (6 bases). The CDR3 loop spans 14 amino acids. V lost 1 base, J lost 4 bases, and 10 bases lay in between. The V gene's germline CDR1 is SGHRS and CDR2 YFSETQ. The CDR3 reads CASSLREHPDTQYF. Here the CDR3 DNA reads TGCGCCAGCAGCTTGCGGGAGCACCCAGATACGCAGTATTTT.

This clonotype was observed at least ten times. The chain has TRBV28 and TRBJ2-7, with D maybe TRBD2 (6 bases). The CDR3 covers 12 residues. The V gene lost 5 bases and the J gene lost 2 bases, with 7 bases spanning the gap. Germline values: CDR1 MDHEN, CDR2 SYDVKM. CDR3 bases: TGTGCCAGCAGTGCGGGGACCTACGAGCAGTACTTC. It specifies CASSAGTYEQYF.

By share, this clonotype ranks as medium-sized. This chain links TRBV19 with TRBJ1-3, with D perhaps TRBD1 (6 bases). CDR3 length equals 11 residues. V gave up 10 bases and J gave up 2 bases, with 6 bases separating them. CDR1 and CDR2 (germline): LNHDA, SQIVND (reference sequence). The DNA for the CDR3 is TGTGCCACAGGGGCTGGAAACACCATATATTTT. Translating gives CATGAGNTIYF. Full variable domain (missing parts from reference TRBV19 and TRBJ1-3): DGGITQSPKYLFRKEGQNVTLSCEQNLNHDAMYWYRQDPGQGLRLIYYSQIVNDFQKGDIAEGYSVSREKKESFPLTVTSAQKNPTAFYLCATGAGNTIYFGEGSWLTVV.

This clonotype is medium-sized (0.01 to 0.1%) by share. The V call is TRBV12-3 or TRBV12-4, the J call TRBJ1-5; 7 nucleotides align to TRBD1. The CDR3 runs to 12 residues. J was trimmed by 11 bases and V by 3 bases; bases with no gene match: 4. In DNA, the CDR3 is TGTGCCAGCAGTTTGGTACAGGGGACCCAGCATTTT. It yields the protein CASSLVQGTQHF.

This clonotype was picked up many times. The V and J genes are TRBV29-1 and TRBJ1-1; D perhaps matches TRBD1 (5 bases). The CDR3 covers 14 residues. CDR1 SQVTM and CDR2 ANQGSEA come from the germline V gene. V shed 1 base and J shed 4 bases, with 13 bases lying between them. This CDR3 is CSVEGSRGSTEAFF. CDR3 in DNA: TGCAGCGTTGAAGGATCACGGGGGAGCACTGAAGCTTTCTTT.

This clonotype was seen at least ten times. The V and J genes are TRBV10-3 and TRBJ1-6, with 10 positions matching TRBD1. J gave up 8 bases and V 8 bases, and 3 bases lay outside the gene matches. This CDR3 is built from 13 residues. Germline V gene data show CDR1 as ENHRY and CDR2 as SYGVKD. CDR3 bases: TGTGCCATCGCGGGACAGGGGTATTCACCCCTCCACTTT. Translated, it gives CAIAGQGYSPLHF.

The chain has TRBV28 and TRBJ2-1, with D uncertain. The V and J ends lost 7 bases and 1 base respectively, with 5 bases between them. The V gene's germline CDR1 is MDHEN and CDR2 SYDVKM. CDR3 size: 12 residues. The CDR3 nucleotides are TGTGCCAGCACAAGGTCCTACAATGAGCAGTTCTTC. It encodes CASTRSYNEQFF.

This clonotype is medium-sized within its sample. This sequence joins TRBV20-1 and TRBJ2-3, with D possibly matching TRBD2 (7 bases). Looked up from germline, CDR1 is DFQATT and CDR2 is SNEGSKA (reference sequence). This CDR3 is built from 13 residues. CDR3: CSALGGGTDTQYF. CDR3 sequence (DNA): TGCAGCGCCCTAGGGGGGGGCACAGATACGCAGTATTTT.

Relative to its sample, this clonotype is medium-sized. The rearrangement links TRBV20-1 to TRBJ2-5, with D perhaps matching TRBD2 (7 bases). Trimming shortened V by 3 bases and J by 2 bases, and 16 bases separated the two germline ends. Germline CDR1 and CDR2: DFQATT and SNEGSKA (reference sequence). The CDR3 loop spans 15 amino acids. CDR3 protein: CSASGGPPVQETQYF. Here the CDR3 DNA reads TGCAGTGCTAGCGGGGGGCCGCCGGTTCAAGAGACCCAGTACTTC.

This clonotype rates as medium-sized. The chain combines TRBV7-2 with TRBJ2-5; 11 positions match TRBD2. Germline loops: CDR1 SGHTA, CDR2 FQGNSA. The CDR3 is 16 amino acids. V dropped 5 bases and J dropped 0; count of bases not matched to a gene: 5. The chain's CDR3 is CASSTGLAGNQETQYF. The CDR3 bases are TGTGCCAGCAGCACCGGACTAGCGGGTAACCAAGAGACCCAGTACTTC.

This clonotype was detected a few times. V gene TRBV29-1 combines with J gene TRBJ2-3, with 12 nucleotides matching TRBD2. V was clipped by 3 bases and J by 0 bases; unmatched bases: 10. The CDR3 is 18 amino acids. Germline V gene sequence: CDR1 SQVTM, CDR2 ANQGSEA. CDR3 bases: TGCAGCGTTGAGGGGACTAGCGGGCGCCGAAAGAGCACAGATACGCAGTATTTT. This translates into CSVEGTSGRRKSTDTQYF.

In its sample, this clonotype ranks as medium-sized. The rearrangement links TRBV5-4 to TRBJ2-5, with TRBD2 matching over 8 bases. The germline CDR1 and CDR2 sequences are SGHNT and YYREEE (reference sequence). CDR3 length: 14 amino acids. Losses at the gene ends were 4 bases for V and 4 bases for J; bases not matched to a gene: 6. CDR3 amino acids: CASSPGTRGETQYF. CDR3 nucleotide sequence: TGTGCCAGCAGCCCGGGGACTAGGGGAGAGACCCAGTACTTC.

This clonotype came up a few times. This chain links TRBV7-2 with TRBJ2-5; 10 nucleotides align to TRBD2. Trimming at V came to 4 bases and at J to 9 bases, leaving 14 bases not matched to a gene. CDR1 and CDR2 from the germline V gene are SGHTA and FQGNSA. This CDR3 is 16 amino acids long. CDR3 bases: TGTGCCAGCAGCTCAACCCCTAGCGGGGGCCTAAGGGCCCAGTACTTC. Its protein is CASSSTPSGGLRAQYF.

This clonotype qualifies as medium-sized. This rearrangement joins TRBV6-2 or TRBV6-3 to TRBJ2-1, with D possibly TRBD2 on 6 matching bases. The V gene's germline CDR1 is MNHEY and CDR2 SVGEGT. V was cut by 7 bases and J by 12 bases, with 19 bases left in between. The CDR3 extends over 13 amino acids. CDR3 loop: CASTIGTWGLQFF. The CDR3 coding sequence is TGTGCCAGCACCATAGGGACTTGGGGGTTGCAGTTCTTC.

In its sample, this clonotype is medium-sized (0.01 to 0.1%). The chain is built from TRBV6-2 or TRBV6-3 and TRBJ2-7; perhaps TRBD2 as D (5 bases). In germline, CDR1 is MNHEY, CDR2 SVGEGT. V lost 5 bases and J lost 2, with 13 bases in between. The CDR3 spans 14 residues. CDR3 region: CASSDPPGTYEQYF. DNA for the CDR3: TGTGCCAGCAGTGACCCTCCCGGGACCTACGAGCAGTACTTC.

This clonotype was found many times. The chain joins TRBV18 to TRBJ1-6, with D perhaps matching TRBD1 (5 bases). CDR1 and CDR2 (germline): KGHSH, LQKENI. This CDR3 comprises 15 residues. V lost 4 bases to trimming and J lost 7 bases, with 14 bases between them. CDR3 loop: CASSLSGTVNSPLHF. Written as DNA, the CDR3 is TGTGCCAGCTCACTTTCCGGGACGGTCAATTCACCCCTCCACTTT.

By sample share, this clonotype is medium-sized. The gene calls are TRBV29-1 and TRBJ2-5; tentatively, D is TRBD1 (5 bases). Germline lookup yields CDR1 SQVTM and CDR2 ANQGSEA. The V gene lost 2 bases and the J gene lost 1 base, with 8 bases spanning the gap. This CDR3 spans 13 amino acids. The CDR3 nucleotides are TGCAGCGTTGAATATCAGGGCCAAGAGACCCAGTACTTC. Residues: CSVEYQGQETQYF.